These 25 T cell receptor beta chains came from one sample sequenced in a study of cytotoxic CD8 clonotypes in ibrutinib-treated CLL. Clones were sequenced by immunoSEQ multiplex PCR, and TCRdb holds only the in-frame ones, with some missing. Of about 130,000 clones in the sample, about 79% were seen once. The sequences come from PBMCs, collected after 12 months of ibrutinib treatment. These receptors were collected from a human donor with chronic lymphocytic leukemia.

The chain combines TRBV7-2 with TRBJ2-2; D is perhaps TRBD2 (6 bases). Trimming pared 0 bases from V and 2 bases from J, leaving 16 bases between. The CDR3 extends over 18 amino acids. In germline, CDR1 is SGHTA, CDR2 FQGNSA. CDR3: CASSLAPIGGINTGELFF. CDR3 nucleotides: TGTGCCAGCAGCTTAGCCCCCATCGGCGGGATCAACACCGGGGAGCTGTTTTTT.

This clone has a handful of counts. The chain uses TRBV18 and TRBJ1-4; TRBD1 might be the D (5 bases). Germline V CDR1 and CDR2: KGHSH, LQKENI. This CDR3 spans 14 amino acids. Trimming removed 5 bases at V and 8 bases at J, with 15 bases between. The CDR3 region is CASSTTVGDEKLFF. Written as DNA, the CDR3 is TGTGCCAGCTCAACGACAGTGGGCGACGAAAAACTGTTTTTT. Combining the CDR3 with reference TRBV18 and TRBJ1-4 gives the whole variable domain NAGVMQNPRHLVRRRGQEARLRCSPMKGHSHVYWYRQLPEEGLKFMVYLQKENIIDESGMPKERFSAEFPKEGPSILRIQQVVRGDSAAYFCASSTTVGDEKLFFGSGTQLSVL.

The V and J genes are TRBV28 and TRBJ2-1, with 9 bases that match TRBD2. This CDR3 contains 20 residues. Germline V gene lookup returns CDR1 MDHEN and CDR2 SYDVKM. V lost 4 bases, J lost 9 bases, and 25 bases stayed unmatched. In DNA form, the CDR3 reads TGTGCCAGCAGTTCCCCCCCCGCCGGGTTTGTTAGCGGGAGAGAGGGTGAGCAGTTCTTC. Its protein product is CASSSPPAGFVSGREGEQFF.

DNA of the CDR3: TGTGCCAGCAAACCCGCTGGGGGGACAGGGACCTACGAGCAGTACTTC. Protein: CASKPAGGTGTYEQYF. The V gene is TRBV28, the J gene TRBJ2-7, with 9 bases identical to TRBD1. V was clipped by 7 bases and J by 2 bases; unmatched bases: 12. Germline CDR1 MDHEN, CDR2 SYDVKM. CDR3 length: 16 amino acids. Drawing the rest from reference TRBV28 and TRBJ2-7, the complete variable domain is DVKVTQSSRYLVKRTGEKVFLECVQDMDHENMFWYRQDPGLGLRLIYFSYDVKMKEKGDIPEGYSVSREKKERFSLILESASTNQTSMYLCASKPAGGTGTYEQYFGPGTRLTVT.

The chain links TRBV28 to TRBJ1-3; the match to TRBD1 covers 11 bases. Germline CDR1 and CDR2: MDHEN and SYDVKM. CDR3 length: 18 residues. J gave up 3 bases and V 4 bases, and 11 bases lay outside the gene matches. CDR3 loop: CASSSWGLGQGGGNTIYF. In DNA form, the CDR3 reads TGTGCCAGCAGTTCATGGGGTTTGGGACAGGGGGGTGGAAACACCATATATTTT.

This chain uses TRBV15 with TRBJ1-2; no clear D. V lost 0 bases and J 4 bases, leaving 9 bases between the germline ends. Germline V gene lookup returns CDR1 LNHNV and CDR2 YYDKDF (reference sequence). The CDR3 extends over 14 amino acids. As DNA, the CDR3 is TGTGCCACCAGCAGAGAGTGGCAGCTCTATGGCTACACCTTC. Translated: CATSREWQLYGYTF.

This clone was detected a few times. The chain uses TRBV7-9 and TRBJ2-1; 8 nucleotides line up with TRBD2. Per germline, CDR1 SEHNR and CDR2 FQNEAQ (reference sequence). V was pared by 3 bases and J by 11 bases, with 9 bases of the junction left unmatched. This CDR3 spans 14 amino acids. The CDR3 DNA follows: TGTGCCAGCAGCTTTACCCTGAGCGGGAGACAGCAGTTCTTC. Translating it yields CASSFTLSGRQQFF.

This clone occurred once. The CDR3 here is CASGMQGFNTGELFF. The CDR3 nucleotides read TGTGCCAGCGGAATGCAGGGGTTTAACACCGGGGAGCTGTTTTTT. The chain carries TRBV27 and TRBJ2-2, with TRBD1 as a possible D gene (6 bases). Trimming took 8 bases from V and 2 from J, leaving 15 bases between them. This CDR3 contains 15 residues. Germline CDR1 MNHEY, CDR2 SMNVEV (reference sequence).

The J gene is TRBJ1-3, the V gene TRBV6-1; D remains unclear. The CDR3 runs to 13 residues. The germline CDR1 and CDR2 sequences are MNHNS and SASEGT. The V end lost 6 bases, the J end lost 2 bases, and 8 bases lay between the germline ends. The DNA for the CDR3 is TGTGCCAGCAGACCGGGAGCTGGAAACACCATATATTTT. Translation gives CASRPGAGNTIYF.

The chain employs TRBV7-9 and TRBJ1-3, with 7 bases fitting TRBD1. Germline assignment: CDR1 SEHNR and CDR2 FQNEAQ (reference sequence). The CDR3 is made up of 15 amino acids. J lost 0 bases, V lost 6 bases, and 5 bases had no gene match. CDR3 region: CASRPQGDSGNTIYF. As DNA, the CDR3 is TGTGCCAGCAGGCCTCAGGGGGACTCTGGAAACACCATATATTTT.

The CDR3 nucleotides read TGTGCCAGCAAACCCTGGGGACAGGGTGGGTATGGCTACACCTTC. Protein: CASKPWGQGGYGYTF. V is TRBV2 and J is TRBJ1-2; 9 nucleotides match TRBD1. The germline CDR1 and CDR2 sequences are SNHLY and FYNNEI. The V and J ends lost 7 bases and 5 bases, in that order; junction bases with no gene match: 11. The CDR3 covers 15 residues.

Concerning this clone: Other DNA sequences from this sample encode an identical CDR3 as well. The rearrangement uses TRBV9 and TRBJ2-2; D may be TRBD1 (6 bases). Germline V gene sequence: CDR1 SGDLS, CDR2 YYNGEE. The V gene lost 4 bases and the J gene lost 6 bases, with 10 bases spanning the gap. The CDR3 length is 13 residues. CDR3 coding DNA: TGTGCCAGCAGCAAGCAGGGGCCCGGGGAGCTGTTTTTT. As protein: CASSKQGPGELFF.

V and J are TRBV4-3 and TRBJ2-1, with 8 bases aligning to TRBD2. Germline V lookup: CDR1 LGHNA, CDR2 YSLEER. This CDR3 contains 20 residues. The junction had 16 bases not matched to a gene; V was cut back by 0 bases and J by 3 bases. CDR3 residues: CASSQDRVIMSSGRYNEQFF. The CDR3 nucleotides are TGCGCCAGCAGCCAAGATCGGGTGATCATGTCTAGCGGGCGCTACAATGAGCAGTTCTTC.

The genes are TRBV7-8 and TRBJ2-1; the D is unclear. The CDR3 runs to 16 residues. Germline-derived CDR1 and CDR2 are SGHVS and FQNEAQ. Trimming shortened V by 1 base and J by 0 bases, and 10 bases separated the two germline ends. The CDR3 region is CASSLGARPSYNEQFF. As DNA, the CDR3 is TGTGCCAGCAGCTTAGGGGCCAGGCCCTCCTACAATGAGCAGTTCTTC.

The V and J genes are TRBV11-3 and TRBJ1-1; D might be TRBD1 (6 bases). Per the germline V gene, CDR1 is SGHNT and CDR2 is YENEEA. This CDR3 has 14 residues. V lost 5 bases and J lost 3, with 13 bases in between. CDR3 residues: CASSPDRLHTEAFF. CDR3 coding DNA: TGTGCCAGCAGCCCGGACAGACTTCACACTGAAGCTTTCTTT.

This chain links TRBV18 with TRBJ2-7; TRBD1 might be the D (5 bases). The CDR3 totals 17 residues. Trimming removed 0 bases at V and 1 base at J, with 16 bases between. CDR1 and CDR2 from the germline V gene are KGHSH and LQKENI. CDR3 sequence reads: CASSPPKYRQKSYEQYF. Here the CDR3 DNA reads TGTGCCAGCTCACCACCGAAATATAGACAGAAATCCTACGAGCAGTACTTC.

The genes are TRBV13 and TRBJ1-5; perhaps TRBD1 as D (5 bases). The CDR3 loop spans 12 amino acids. The ends were cut back, 5 bases at V and 6 bases at J, with 8 bases in the middle. Germline V gives CDR1 PRHDT, CDR2 FYEKMQ (reference sequence). CDR3 DNA: TGTGCCAGCAGCCCGAGGGGTCAGCCCCAGCATTTT. Residues: CASSPRGQPQHF.

V gene TRBV7-9 combines with J gene TRBJ2-1, with TRBD2 matching 11 bases. The germline V gene encodes CDR1 SEHNR and CDR2 FQNEAQ (reference sequence). This CDR3 contains 15 residues. The J segment lost 9 bases and the V segment lost 5 bases, leaving 9 bases of the junction unmatched. The CDR3 region is CASSVELAGASEQFF. Written as DNA, the CDR3 is TGTGCCAGCAGCGTAGAACTAGCGGGAGCCAGTGAGCAGTTCTTC.

This sequence joins TRBV30 and TRBJ1-1; D not certain. This CDR3 region has 11 residues. CDR1 and CDR2 (germline): GTSNPN, SVGIG (reference sequence). CDR3 residues: CASGGRTEAFF. The DNA for the CDR3 is TGTGCGTCAGGCGGGAGGACTGAAGCTTTCTTT.

This clone has only one observation. The CDR3 region has the DNA TGTGCCAGCAGCTTATCCAATGGGGAGCTGTTTTTT. Its translation is CASSLSNGELFF. The rearrangement uses TRBV11-1 and TRBJ2-2, with unresolved D. CDR3 length: 12 amino acids. Germline-derived CDR1 and CDR2 are SGHAT and FQDESV (reference sequence). V shed 2 bases and J shed 8 bases, with 6 bases lying between them.

This clone was counted a single time. The V call is TRBV6-1, the J call TRBJ1-3; weak D call: TRBD1 (6 bases). In germline, CDR1 is MNHNS, CDR2 SASEGT. The CDR3 extends over 14 amino acids. Trimming cost V 7 bases and J 8 bases, with 18 bases left between them. The CDR3 protein is CASIRTVPLHTIYF. The CDR3 nucleotides are TGTGCCAGCATCAGGACAGTGCCCTTGCACACCATATATTTT.

For this clone: An end of the junction differs from the germline gene, which may be a read error. The CDR3 region has the DNA TGTGCCAGCAATGAACAGGGGGGCGATACGCAGTATTTT. Its translation is CASNEQGGDTQYF. This chain joins TRBV6-1 and TRBJ2-3, with 8 bases matching TRBD1. CDR1 and CDR2 from the germline V gene are MNHNS and SASEGT. There are 13 residues in the CDR3.

The chain joins TRBV7-3 to TRBJ2-2, with D tentatively TRBD2 (6 bases). V lost 2 bases and J lost 4, with 14 bases in between. The CDR3 contains 16 residues. CDR1 is SGHTA, CDR2 FQGTGA, per germline. This chain's CDR3 is CASSLLGGDITGELFF. In nucleotides, the CDR3 is TGTGCCAGCAGCTTATTAGGCGGGGATATCACCGGGGAGCTGTTTTTT. The variable domain in full, with the rest retrieved from reference TRBV7-3 and TRBJ2-2, is GAGVSQTPSNKVTEKGKYVELRCDPISGHTALYWYRQSLGQGPEFLIYFQGTGAADDSGLPNDRFFAVRPEGSVSTLKIQRTERGDSAVYLCASSLLGGDITGELFFGEGSRLTVL.

V gene TRBV4-2 combines with J gene TRBJ1-2, with D possibly matching TRBD1 (5 bases). Germline loops: CDR1 LGHNA, CDR2 YNFKEQ. The CDR3 runs to 16 residues. V shed 5 bases and J shed 3 bases, with 19 bases lying between them. The CDR3 DNA sequence: TGTGCCAGCAGCTGGCGGGGGGATCGCCCCGACTATGGCTACACCTTC. This encodes CASSWRGDRPDYGYTF.

A note on this clone: A much larger clone is a single base away; this may be a read error. The rearrangement uses TRBV5-2 and TRBJ2-7. TRBV5-2 is termed a pseudogene. The CDR3 runs 14 residues. The CDR3 DNA follows: TGTGCCAGCAGCCAAGAATATGGACCTTACGAGCAGTACTTC. It translates to CASSQEYGPYEQYF.